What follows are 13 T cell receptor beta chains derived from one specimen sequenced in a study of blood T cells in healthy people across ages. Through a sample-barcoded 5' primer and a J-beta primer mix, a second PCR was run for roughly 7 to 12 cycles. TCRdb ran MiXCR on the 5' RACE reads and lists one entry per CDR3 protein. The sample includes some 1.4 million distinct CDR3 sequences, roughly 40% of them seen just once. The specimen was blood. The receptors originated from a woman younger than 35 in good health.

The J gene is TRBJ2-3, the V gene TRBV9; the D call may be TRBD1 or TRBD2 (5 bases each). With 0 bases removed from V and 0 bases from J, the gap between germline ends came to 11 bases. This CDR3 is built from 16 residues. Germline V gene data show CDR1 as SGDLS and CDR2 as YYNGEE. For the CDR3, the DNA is TGTGCCAGCAGCGTAGCGGGGCCCTTTAGCACAGATACGCAGTATTTT. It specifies CASSVAGPFSTDTQYF.

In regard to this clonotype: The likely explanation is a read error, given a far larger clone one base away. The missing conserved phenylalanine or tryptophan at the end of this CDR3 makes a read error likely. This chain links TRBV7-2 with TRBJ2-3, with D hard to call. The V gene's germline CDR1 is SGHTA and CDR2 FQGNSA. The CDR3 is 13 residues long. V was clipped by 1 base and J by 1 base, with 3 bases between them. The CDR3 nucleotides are TGTGCCAGCAGCTTAGGGGGCACAGATACGCAGTATCTT. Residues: CASSLGGTDTQYL.

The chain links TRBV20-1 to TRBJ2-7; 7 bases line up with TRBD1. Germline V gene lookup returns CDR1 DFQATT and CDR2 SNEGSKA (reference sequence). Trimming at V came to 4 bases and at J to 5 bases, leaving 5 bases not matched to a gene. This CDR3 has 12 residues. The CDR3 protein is CSATRTGNEQYF. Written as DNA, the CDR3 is TGCAGTGCTACTAGGACAGGAAACGAGCAGTACTTC.

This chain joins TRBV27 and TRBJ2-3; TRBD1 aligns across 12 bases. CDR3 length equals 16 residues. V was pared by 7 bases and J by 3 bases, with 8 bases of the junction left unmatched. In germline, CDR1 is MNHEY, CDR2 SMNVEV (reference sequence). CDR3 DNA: TGTGCCAGCAAGGGACAGGGGGCTTTCGAAACAGATACGCAGTATTTT. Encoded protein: CASKGQGAFETDTQYF.

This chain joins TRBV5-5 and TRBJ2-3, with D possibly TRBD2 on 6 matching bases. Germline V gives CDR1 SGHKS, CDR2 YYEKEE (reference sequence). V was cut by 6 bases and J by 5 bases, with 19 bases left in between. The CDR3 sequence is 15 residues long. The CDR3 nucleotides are TGTGCCAGCAACCCCGCGGGCGGGGCGGTAGATACGCAGTATTTT. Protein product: CASNPAGGAVDTQYF.

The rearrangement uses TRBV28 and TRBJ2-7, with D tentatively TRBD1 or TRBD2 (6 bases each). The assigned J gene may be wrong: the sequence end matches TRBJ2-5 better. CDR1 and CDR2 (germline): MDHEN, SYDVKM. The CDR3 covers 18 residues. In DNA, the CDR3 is TGTGCCAGCAGTTTATTTGGGGAGTGGGGGGCGCAGGGAGAGACCCAGTACTTC. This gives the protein CASSLFGEWGAQGETQYF.

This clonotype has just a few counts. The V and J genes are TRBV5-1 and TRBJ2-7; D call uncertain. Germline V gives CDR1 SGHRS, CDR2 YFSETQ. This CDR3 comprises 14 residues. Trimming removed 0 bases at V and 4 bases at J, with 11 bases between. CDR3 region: CASSLAAGLYEQYF. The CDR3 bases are TGCGCCAGCAGCTTGGCGGCTGGATTGTACGAGCAGTACTTC.

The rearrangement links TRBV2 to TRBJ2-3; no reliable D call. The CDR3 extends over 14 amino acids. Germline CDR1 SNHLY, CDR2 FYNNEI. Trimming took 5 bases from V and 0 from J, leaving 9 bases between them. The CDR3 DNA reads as TGTGCCAGCAGTAATTCCCCTAGCACAGATACGCAGTATTTT. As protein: CASSNSPSTDTQYF.

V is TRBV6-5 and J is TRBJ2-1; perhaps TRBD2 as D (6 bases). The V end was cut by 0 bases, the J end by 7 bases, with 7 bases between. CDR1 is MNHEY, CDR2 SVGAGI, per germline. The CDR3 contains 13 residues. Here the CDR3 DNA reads TGTGCCAGCAGTTACTCGACTAGTAATGAGCAGTTCTTC. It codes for CASSYSTSNEQFF.

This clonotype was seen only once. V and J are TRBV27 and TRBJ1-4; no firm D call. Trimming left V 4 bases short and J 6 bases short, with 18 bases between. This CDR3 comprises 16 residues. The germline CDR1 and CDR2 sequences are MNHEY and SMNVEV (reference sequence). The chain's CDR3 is CASSSLQRLWDEKLFF. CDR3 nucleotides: TGTGCCAGCAGTTCTCTCCAACGCCTCTGGGATGAAAAACTGTTTTTT.

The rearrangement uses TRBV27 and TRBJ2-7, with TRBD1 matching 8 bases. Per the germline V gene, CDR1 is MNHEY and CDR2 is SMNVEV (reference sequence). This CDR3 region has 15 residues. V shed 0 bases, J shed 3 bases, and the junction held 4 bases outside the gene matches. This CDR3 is CASSLSQGADYEQYF. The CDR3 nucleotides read TGTGCCAGCAGTTTATCGCAGGGGGCGGACTACGAGCAGTACTTC.

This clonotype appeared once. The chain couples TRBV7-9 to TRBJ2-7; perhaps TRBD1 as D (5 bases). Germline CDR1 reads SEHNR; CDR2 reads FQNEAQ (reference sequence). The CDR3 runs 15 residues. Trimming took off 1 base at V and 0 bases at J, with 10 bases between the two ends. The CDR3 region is CASSLEGLGSYEQYF. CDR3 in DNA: TGTGCCAGCAGCTTAGAGGGGTTGGGCTCCTACGAGCAGTACTTC.

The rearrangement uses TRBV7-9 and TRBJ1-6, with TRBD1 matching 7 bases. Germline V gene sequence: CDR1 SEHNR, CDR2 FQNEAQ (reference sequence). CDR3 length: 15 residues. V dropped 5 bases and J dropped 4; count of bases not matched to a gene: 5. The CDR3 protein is CASSHGTEYNSPLHF. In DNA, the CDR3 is TGTGCCAGCAGCCACGGGACAGAATATAATTCACCCCTCCACTTT.